The T cell receptor beta chain described here comes from a study of blood T cell repertoires in COVID-19. Whole-study context: T cells, B-cell-depleted T cells, or PBMCs supplied cDNA or gDNA.

This clone has just a few counts. Libraries were prepared by immunoSEQ multiplex PCR; TCRdb keeps only in-frame clonotypes and omits some of them. The data show roughly 80,000 clones, with around 81% seen just once and approximately 15% held by the top ten. From germline, CDR1 is LGHNA and CDR2 YNFKEQ. The CDR3 covers 15 residues. Trimming cost V 3 bases and J 5 bases, with 14 bases left between them. Sequencing was done on a sample of peripheral blood. This receptor was identified in a human donor in a cohort sampled during active COVID-19. This chain joins TRBV4-2 and TRBJ1-5; tentatively, D is TRBD1 (5 bases). CDR3 bases: TGTGCCAGCAGCCAGCGATCCGGGGGGGATCAGCCCCAGCATTTT. Protein product: CASSQRSGGDQPQHF.